The TCR beta chain described here comes from a study of regulatory T cells in long-lasting Graves disease. The study, taken as a whole, reports: Owing to a sample size that was small, accuracy may have been reduced.

As for time point: persistent/refractory GD, antithyroid drugs over 5 years with positive TRAb. After RNA was extracted from PBMCs, the TCR library was made from it. Graves' disease was diagnosed by American Thyroid Association guidelines. In building TCR beta libraries, iRepertoire HTBI primers were used together with Arm-PCR of CDR3 regions. TCRdb redid the calling of the multiplex PCR reads with MiXCR, one entry per CDR3 protein. The sample has hundreds of thousands of distinct CDR3 sequences, approximately 29% seen once. The CDR3 has 14 residues. Trimming removed 5 bases from V and 6 bases from J, with 13 bases in between. Per germline, CDR1 SGHTA and CDR2 FQGTGA. This clonotype was seen a few times. Its antigen is unidentified.

The clonotype was recovered from a female donor with Graves disease. The rearrangement joins TRBV7-3 to TRBJ2-2; D is unclear. Specimen: peripheral blood mononuclear cells (PBMCs), collected when the disease was refractory, from a patient treated with antithyroid drugs. Here the CDR3 DNA reads TGTGCCAGCAGCCCCTCGGTGGACGCCGGGGAGCTGTTTTTT. This codes for CASSPSVDAGELFF.